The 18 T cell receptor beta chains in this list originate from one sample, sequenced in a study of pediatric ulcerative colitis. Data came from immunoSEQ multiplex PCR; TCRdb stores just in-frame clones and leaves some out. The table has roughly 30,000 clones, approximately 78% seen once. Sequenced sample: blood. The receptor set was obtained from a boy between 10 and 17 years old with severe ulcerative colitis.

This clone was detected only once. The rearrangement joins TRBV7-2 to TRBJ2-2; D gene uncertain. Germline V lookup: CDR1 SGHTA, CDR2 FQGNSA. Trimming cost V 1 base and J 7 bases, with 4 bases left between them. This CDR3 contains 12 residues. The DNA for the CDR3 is TGTGCCAGCAGCTTAGTACGCGGGGAGCTGTTTTTT. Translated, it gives CASSLVRGELFF. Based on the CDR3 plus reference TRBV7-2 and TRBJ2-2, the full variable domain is GAGVSQSPSNKVTEKGKDVELRCDPISGHTALYWYRQSLGQGLEFLIYFQGNSAPDKSGLPSDRFSAERTGGSVSTLTIQRTQQEDSAVYLCASSLVRGELFFGEGSRLTVL.

The CDR3 region has the DNA TGTGCCAGCAGCATACAAGACAGGGCCGAGCAGTACTTC. Protein: CASSIQDRAEQYF. This rearrangement joins TRBV5-8 to TRBJ2-7; 7 bases are a match to TRBD1. With V trimmed by 4 bases and J by 6 bases, 7 bases remained unmatched. This CDR3 is built from 13 residues. The germline V gene has CDR1 SGHTS and CDR2 YDEGEE.

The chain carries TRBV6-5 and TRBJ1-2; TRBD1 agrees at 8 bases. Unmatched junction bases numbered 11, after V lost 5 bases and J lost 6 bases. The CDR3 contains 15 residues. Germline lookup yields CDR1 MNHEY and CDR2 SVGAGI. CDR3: CASSRLPDRVNGYTF. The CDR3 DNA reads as TGTGCCAGCAGTCGGCTCCCGGACAGGGTAAATGGCTACACCTTC.

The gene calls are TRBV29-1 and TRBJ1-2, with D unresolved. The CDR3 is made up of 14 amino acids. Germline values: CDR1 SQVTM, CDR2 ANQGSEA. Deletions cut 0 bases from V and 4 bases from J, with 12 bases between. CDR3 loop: CSVEEIMVSYGYTF. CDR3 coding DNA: TGCAGCGTTGAAGAAATCATGGTGAGCTATGGCTACACCTTC. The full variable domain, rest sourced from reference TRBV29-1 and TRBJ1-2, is SAVISQKPSRDICQRGTSLTIQCQVDSQVTMMFWYRQQPGQSLTLIATANQGSEATYESGFVIDKFPISRPNLTFSTLTVSNMSPEDSSIYLCSVEEIMVSYGYTFGSGTRLTVV.

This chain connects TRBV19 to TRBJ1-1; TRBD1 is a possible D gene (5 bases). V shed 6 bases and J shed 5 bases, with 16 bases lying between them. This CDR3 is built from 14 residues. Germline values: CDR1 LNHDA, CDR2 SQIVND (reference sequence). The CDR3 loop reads CASSLGGGITEAFF. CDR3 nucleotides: TGTGCCAGTAGCTTGGGGGGAGGAATTACTGAAGCTTTCTTT.

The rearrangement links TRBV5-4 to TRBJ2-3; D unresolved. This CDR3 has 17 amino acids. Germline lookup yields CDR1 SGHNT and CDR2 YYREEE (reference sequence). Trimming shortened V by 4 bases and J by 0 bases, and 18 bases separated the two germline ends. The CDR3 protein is CASSPRSKGLSTDTQYF. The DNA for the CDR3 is TGTGCCAGCAGCCCCCGGTCGAAGGGCTTAAGCACAGATACGCAGTATTTT.

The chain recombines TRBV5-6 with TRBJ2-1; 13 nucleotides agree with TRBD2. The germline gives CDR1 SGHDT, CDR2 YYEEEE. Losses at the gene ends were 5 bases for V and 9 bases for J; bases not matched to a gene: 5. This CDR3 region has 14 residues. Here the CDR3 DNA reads TGTGCCAGCAGTCAGCGGACTAGCGGGGGTGAGCAGTTCTTC. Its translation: CASSQRTSGGEQFF.

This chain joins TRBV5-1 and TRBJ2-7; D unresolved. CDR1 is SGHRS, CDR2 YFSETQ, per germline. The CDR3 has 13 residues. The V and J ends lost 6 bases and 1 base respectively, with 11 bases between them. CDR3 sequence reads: CASTETDSYEQYF. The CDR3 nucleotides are TGCGCCAGCACCGAGACGGATTCCTACGAGCAGTACTTC.

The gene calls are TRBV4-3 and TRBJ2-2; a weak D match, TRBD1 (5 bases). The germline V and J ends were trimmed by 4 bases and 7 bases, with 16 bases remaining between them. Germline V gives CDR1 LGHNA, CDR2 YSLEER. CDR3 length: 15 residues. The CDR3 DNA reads TGCGCCAGCAGCCCCATATTAGGGGATGGCGGGGAGCTGTTTTTT. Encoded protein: CASSPILGDGGELFF.

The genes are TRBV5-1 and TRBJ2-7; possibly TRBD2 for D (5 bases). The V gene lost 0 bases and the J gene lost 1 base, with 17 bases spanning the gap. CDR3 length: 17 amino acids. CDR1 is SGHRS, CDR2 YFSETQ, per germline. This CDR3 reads CASSLAGSPWGSYEQYF. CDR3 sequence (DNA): TGCGCCAGCAGCTTGGCGGGATCGCCTTGGGGTTCCTACGAGCAGTACTTC.

CDR3 DNA sequence: TGTGCCAGCAGTTTTGGGGGTGCCTATGGCTACACCTTC. It specifies CASSFGGAYGYTF. The chain joins TRBV27 to TRBJ1-2; D possibly corresponds to TRBD1 (5 bases). Germline-derived CDR1 and CDR2 are MNHEY and SMNVEV (reference sequence). V was shortened by 3 bases and J by 4 bases, with 9 bases between the two germline ends. The CDR3 extends over 13 amino acids.

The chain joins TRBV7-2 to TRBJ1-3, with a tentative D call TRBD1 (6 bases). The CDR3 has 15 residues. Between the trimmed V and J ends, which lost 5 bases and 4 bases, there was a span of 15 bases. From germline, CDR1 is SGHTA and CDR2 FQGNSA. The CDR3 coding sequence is TGTGCCAGCAGCAGCGCCACAGGGAGAGGAAACACCATATATTTT. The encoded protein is CASSSATGRGNTIYF.

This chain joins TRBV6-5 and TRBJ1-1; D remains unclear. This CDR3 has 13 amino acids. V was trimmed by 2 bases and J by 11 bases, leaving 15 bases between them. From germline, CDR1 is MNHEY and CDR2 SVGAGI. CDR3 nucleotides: TGTGCCAGCAGTTACCCAGCGACTGGTATCGCTTTCTTT. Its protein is CASSYPATGIAFF.

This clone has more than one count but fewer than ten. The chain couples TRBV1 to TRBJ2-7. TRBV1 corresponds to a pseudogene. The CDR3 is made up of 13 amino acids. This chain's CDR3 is CTLLRAISYEQYF. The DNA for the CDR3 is TGCACCCTCTTACGGGCCATATCCTACGAGCAGTACTTC.

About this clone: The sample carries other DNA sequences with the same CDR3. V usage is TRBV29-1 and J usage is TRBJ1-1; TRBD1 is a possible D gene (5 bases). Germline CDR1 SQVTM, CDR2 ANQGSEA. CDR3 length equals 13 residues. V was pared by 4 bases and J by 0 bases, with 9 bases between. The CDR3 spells CSVVGLMNTEAFF. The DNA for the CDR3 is TGCAGCGTTGTGGGACTGATGAACACTGAAGCTTTCTTT.

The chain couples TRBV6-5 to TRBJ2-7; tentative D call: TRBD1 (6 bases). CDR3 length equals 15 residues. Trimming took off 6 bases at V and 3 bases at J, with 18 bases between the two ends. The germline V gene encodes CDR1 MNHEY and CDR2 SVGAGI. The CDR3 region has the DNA TGTGCCAGCAGAGTGGGCGTTGGACAGCTCTACGAGCAGTACTTC. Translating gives CASRVGVGQLYEQYF.

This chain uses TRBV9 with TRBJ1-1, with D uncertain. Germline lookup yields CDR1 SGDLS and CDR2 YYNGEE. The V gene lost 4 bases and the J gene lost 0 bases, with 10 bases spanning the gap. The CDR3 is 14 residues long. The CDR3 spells CASSNLGLNTEAFF. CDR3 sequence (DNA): TGTGCCAGCAGCAACCTAGGTCTGAACACTGAAGCTTTCTTT.

The CDR3 is CASSPRGNTIYF. The CDR3 DNA reads TGTGCCAGCAGCCCTAGGGGAAACACCATATATTTT. The chain links TRBV7-9 to TRBJ1-3; D is undetermined. The CDR3 extends over 12 amino acids. Deletions cut 5 bases from V and 4 bases from J, with 6 bases between. Germline V gene lookup returns CDR1 SEHNR and CDR2 FQNEAQ (reference sequence).